Listed here are 8 T cell receptor beta chains from one sample, sequenced in a study of spatial heterogeneity in lung cancer. Study-level findings and limits: Tumor mutation counts were tracked by expanded intratumoral alpha and beta TCR counts.

What these receptors recognize is not known. Described time point: sample taken at primary tumor resection. TCRdb analysed the 5' RACE reads with MiXCR anew, one entry per CDR3 protein. Here the sample spans around 100,000 distinct CDR3 sequences, approximately 4.4% being singletons. The sequencing used lung tumor tissue, collected at surgery. The receptors originated from a male donor with early-stage non-small cell lung cancer.

This clonotype was seen repeatedly, ten times or more. The V and J genes are TRBV27 and TRBJ2-3; D not resolved. Trimming took 9 bases from V and 5 from J, leaving 12 bases between them. The CDR3 consists of 12 residues. CDR1 is MNHEY, CDR2 SMNVEV, per germline (reference sequence). This CDR3 reads CASRTGRDTQYF. For the CDR3, the DNA is TGTGCCAGTCGGACCGGCAGAGATACGCAGTATTTT.

This clonotype has at least ten counts. The chain uses TRBV7-9 and TRBJ2-2, with D possibly being TRBD1 or TRBD2 (5 bases each). Germline lookup yields CDR1 SEHNR and CDR2 FQNEAQ (reference sequence). Trimming removed 9 bases at V and 5 bases at J, with 22 bases between. The CDR3 totals 16 residues. CDR3 nucleotides: TGTGCCAGACCAACCAAAAGGAGAGAGGGGACCGGGGAGCTGTTTTTT. It is translated as CARPTKRREGTGELFF.

This rearrangement joins TRBV5-1 to TRBJ2-5, with D possibly TRBD2 on 6 matching bases. The CDR3 extends over 16 amino acids. Germline CDR1 and CDR2: SGHRS and YFSETQ. Between the trimmed V and J ends, which lost 0 bases and 3 bases, there was a span of 15 bases. The CDR3 DNA follows: TGCGCCAGCAGCTTGGGGGACTTACAACGAGAAGAGACCCAGTACTTC. It specifies CASSLGDLQREETQYF.

This clonotype has a count of ten or more. The chain links TRBV6-1 to TRBJ2-2, with no clear D. This CDR3 comprises 12 residues. Germline values: CDR1 MNHNS, CDR2 SASEGT. V lost 6 bases and J 2 bases, leaving 4 bases between the germline ends. The CDR3 sequence: CASRVNTGELFF. The DNA of the CDR3 is TGTGCCAGCAGAGTAAACACCGGGGAGCTGTTTTTT.

Ten or more counts support this clonotype. The chain links TRBV6-5 to TRBJ2-3; D unclear. V was cut by 6 bases and J by 6 bases, with 13 bases left in between. Germline CDR1 and CDR2: MNHEY and SVGAGI. The CDR3 has 13 amino acids. CDR3 sequence reads: CASSRTIRDTQYF. The DNA of the CDR3 is TGTGCCAGCAGCCGAACAATTCGGGATACGCAGTATTTT.

This clonotype was seen at least ten times. The V call is TRBV7-9, the J call TRBJ2-3, with unresolved D. The V gene's germline CDR1 is SEHNR and CDR2 FQNEAQ (reference sequence). V was trimmed by 2 bases and J by 5 bases, leaving 11 bases between them. The CDR3 is 14 amino acids. The CDR3 sequence is CASSLIRNLDTQYF. The CDR3 DNA follows: TGTGCCAGCAGCTTAATCCGGAATCTAGATACGCAGTATTTT.

This clonotype was counted ten times or more. This sequence joins TRBV5-1 and TRBJ2-7; D unresolved. The V and J ends lost 3 bases and 0 bases respectively, with 16 bases between them. CDR3 length: 16 amino acids. Germline CDR1 SGHRS, CDR2 YFSETQ. This chain's CDR3 is CASSWTSDTASYEQYF. The CDR3 bases are TGCGCCAGCAGCTGGACCTCTGACACCGCCTCCTACGAGCAGTACTTC. Supplemented by reference TRBV5-1 and TRBJ2-7, the full variable domain reads KAGVTQTPRYLIKTRGQQVTLSCSPISGHRSVSWYQQTPGQGLQFLFEYFSETQRNKGNFPGRFSGRQFSNSRSEMNVSTLELGDSALYLCASSWTSDTASYEQYFGPGTRLTVT.

This clonotype was counted at least ten times. The rearrangement links TRBV7-9 to TRBJ1-5; 10 nucleotides align to TRBD1. V lost 5 bases to trimming and J lost 2 bases; unmatched junction nucleotides: 9. Germline V CDR1 and CDR2: SEHNR, FQNEAQ (reference sequence). This CDR3 has 17 amino acids. The CDR3 loop is CASSLGTGEVGNQPQHF. The CDR3 DNA reads as TGTGCCAGCAGCCTGGGGACAGGGGAAGTCGGCAATCAGCCCCAGCATTTT.